Presented here are 25 T cell receptor beta chains from one specimen sequenced in a study of vaccination and CD4 T cells after COVID-19. The Oncomine TCR Beta short-read assay was applied to DNA of cultured CD4+ T cells. TCRdb itself ran the PCR reads through MiXCR, one entry per CDR3 protein. Of roughly 17,000 distinct CDR3 sequences listed, around two fifths were seen once; the top ten hold less than 9.5%. Documented treatment: approximately nine-day PBMC culture with coronavirus spike peptide pools or control peptides (ViraFEST assay). Antigen specificity for these receptors is unknown. The sample in question was CD4+ T cells from blood, cultured in vitro, obtained after SARS-CoV-2 vaccination. Receptors originate from a human donor who had recovered from COVID-19.

This clonotype was picked up a small number of times. The V call is TRBV21-1, the J call TRBJ2-1; the DNA was not used to check the table's D call, TRBD2. TRBV21-1 is described as a pseudogene. This CDR3 comprises 19 residues. The CDR3 sequence: CASSKEEQGKSVPYNEQFF. CDR3 nucleotides: TGTGCCAGCAGCAAAGAGGAGCAGGGCAAATCAGTCCCTTACAATGAGCAGTTCTTC.

This clonotype was counted only a few times. The V gene is TRBV12-3 or TRBV12-4, the J gene TRBJ1-2, with 10 bases fitting TRBD1. V shed 6 bases and J 6 bases; nucleotides not matched to a gene: 4. The CDR3 has 13 amino acids. The CDR3 bases are TGTGCCAGCAGCCGAGGGACAGGGGATGGCTACACCTTC. Translation: CASSRGTGDGYTF.

J is TRBJ2-5 and V is TRBV5-1; 8 bases are a match to TRBD2. Germline CDR1 SGHRS, CDR2 YFSETQ. The J segment lost 2 bases and the V segment lost 2 bases, leaving 2 bases of the junction unmatched. This CDR3 region has 14 residues. CDR3 residues: CASSFSGTQETQYF. The DNA for the CDR3 is TGCGCCAGCAGCTTTAGCGGGACACAAGAGACCCAGTACTTC.

V and J are TRBV11-2 and TRBJ2-3, with 10 positions matching TRBD2. The V gene's germline CDR1 is SGHAT and CDR2 FQNNGV. V lost 5 bases, J lost 4 bases, and 9 bases stayed unmatched. The CDR3 totals 16 residues. The CDR3 nucleotides read TGTGCCAGCAGCCCCCAAGCGGGAGGGGGAGCAGATACGCAGTATTTT. Its protein is CASSPQAGGGADTQYF. The full variable domain, completed using reference TRBV11-2 and TRBJ2-3, is EAGVAQSPRYKIIEKRQSVAFWCNPISGHATLYWYQQILGQGPKLLIQFQNNGVVDDSQLPKDRFSAERLKGVDSTLKIQPAKLEDSAVYLCASSPQAGGGADTQYFGPGTRLTVL.

This clonotype was seen only a few times. The chain links TRBV15 to TRBJ1-5; TRBD1 matches at 7 bases. J lost 4 bases, V lost 3 bases, and 3 bases had no gene match. Germline V gene data show CDR1 as LNHNV and CDR2 as YYDKDF (reference sequence). The CDR3 is 14 residues long. The CDR3 region is CATSSSGGNQPQHF. DNA for the CDR3: TGTGCCACCAGCAGTTCAGGGGGAAATCAGCCCCAGCATTTT.

The chain is built from TRBV19 and TRBJ2-7; 10 positions agree with TRBD1. This CDR3 is built from 15 residues. Unmatched junction bases numbered 2, after V lost 3 bases and J lost 0 bases. Germline V lookup: CDR1 LNHDA, CDR2 SQIVND (reference sequence). In DNA, the CDR3 is TGTGCCAGTAGTATGGGGACAGGGGCCTCCTACGAGCAGTACTTC. Encoded protein: CASSMGTGASYEQYF.

To note about this clonotype: An end of the junction differs from the germline gene, which may be a read error. This chain joins TRBV6-1 and TRBJ1-6; D ambiguous. Germline CDR1 is MNHNS and CDR2 is SASEGT. The CDR3 has 12 amino acids. For the CDR3, the DNA is TGTACCAGCCAGGCAGACTCTTCACCCCTCCACTTT. It codes for CTSQADSSPLHF.

The V gene is TRBV2, the J gene TRBJ1-5, with a weak D call TRBD1 (6 bases). CDR1 is SNHLY and CDR2 is FYNNEI in the germline V gene. V gave up 3 bases and J gave up 8 bases, with 17 bases separating them. The CDR3 sequence is 15 residues long. The CDR3 DNA follows: TGTGCCAGCAGTGATCCCCGGTCAGGGGTCGAGCCCCAGCATTTT. Translated, it gives CASSDPRSGVEPQHF. The entire variable domain, with the rest obtained from reference TRBV2 and TRBJ1-5, is as follows: EPEVTQTPSHQVTQMGQEVILRCVPISNHLYFYWYRQILGQKVEFLVSFYNNEISEKSEIFDDQFSVERPDGSNFTLKIRSTKLEDSAMYFCASSDPRSGVEPQHFGDGTRLSIL.

The chain combines TRBV12-3 or TRBV12-4 with TRBJ2-3; D is perhaps TRBD2 (5 bases). V gave up 7 bases and J gave up 6 bases, with 14 bases separating them. The CDR3 spans 13 residues. The CDR3, as DNA: TGTGCCAGCACGCGCGAGGGTTCTGATACGCAGTATTTT. The encoded protein is CASTREGSDTQYF.

This chain uses TRBV6-5 with TRBJ1-6; D is undetermined. The germline V gene encodes CDR1 MNHEY and CDR2 SVGAGI. This CDR3 spans 12 amino acids. V shed 2 bases and J shed 10 bases, with 6 bases lying between them. The CDR3 sequence: CASSYGGSPLHF. The CDR3 DNA reads as TGTGCCAGCAGTTACGGTGGATCACCCCTCCACTTT.

This clonotype counts as medium-sized. The gene calls are TRBV20-1 and TRBJ1-1; D call uncertain. This CDR3 has 11 residues. The V end lost 4 bases, the J end lost 3 bases, and 6 bases lay between the germline ends. Germline V CDR1 and CDR2: DFQATT, SNEGSKA (reference sequence). The CDR3 loop is CSATPHTEAFF. CDR3 DNA sequence: TGCAGTGCTACCCCTCACACTGAAGCTTTCTTT.

This clonotype ranks as medium-sized. V and J are TRBV6-1 and TRBJ2-1, with D possibly matching TRBD1 (5 bases). V lost 10 bases and J 5 bases, leaving 18 bases between the germline ends. The germline V gene has CDR1 MNHNS and CDR2 SASEGT. This CDR3 has 14 residues. The CDR3 coding sequence is TGTGCCATCCCGGACAAGCTTCCCGACAATGAGCAGTTCTTC. Amino acid sequence: CAIPDKLPDNEQFF.

CDR3 sequence reads: CASSRGYEQYF. CDR3 bases: TGTGCCAGCAGCCGTGGGTACGAGCAGTACTTC. The genes are TRBV7-9 and TRBJ2-7; D unclear. This CDR3 comprises 11 residues. Germline assignment: CDR1 SEHNR and CDR2 FQNEAQ (reference sequence). V shed 5 bases and J shed 4 bases, with 6 bases lying between them.

This clonotype was detected a few times. V and J are TRBV5-5 and TRBJ1-4, with D unclear. V was pared by 2 bases and J by 4 bases, with 6 bases between. Germline CDR1 reads SGHKS; CDR2 reads YYEKEE (reference sequence). This CDR3 region has 13 residues. CDR3 nucleotides: TGTGCCAGCAGCTTTGCGGGTAATGAAAAACTGTTTTTT. It codes for CASSFAGNEKLFF.

V and J are TRBV6-2 or TRBV6-3 and TRBJ1-2; D is unresolved. Trimming pared 1 base from V and 8 bases from J, leaving 8 bases between. The germline V gene has CDR1 MNHEY and CDR2 SVGEGT. The CDR3 spans 12 residues. The DNA of the CDR3 is TGTGCCAGCAGTTACTATACTATGGGCTACACCTTC. It yields the protein CASSYYTMGYTF.

The V call is TRBV20-1, the J call TRBJ2-3, with 15 bases matching TRBD2. V lost 0 bases and J lost 0; bases outside the gene matches: 10. The CDR3 has 20 amino acids. From germline, CDR1 is DFQATT and CDR2 SNEGSKA (reference sequence). This CDR3 is CSARDLFRTSGRASTDTQYF. CDR3 sequence (DNA): TGCAGTGCTAGAGATCTATTTAGGACTAGCGGGAGGGCTAGCACAGATACGCAGTATTTT.

The count of this clonotype is one. The chain combines TRBV19 with TRBJ1-4; D is ambiguous. CDR3 length equals 14 residues. Trimming pared 3 bases from V and 4 bases from J, leaving 9 bases between. CDR1 is LNHDA and CDR2 is SQIVND in the germline V gene (reference sequence). The CDR3 loop reads CASSIGRFNEKLFF. CDR3 bases: TGTGCCAGTAGTATCGGAAGGTTTAATGAAAAACTGTTTTTT.

The chain uses TRBV25-1 and TRBJ1-6; weak D call: TRBD1 (5 bases). The CDR3 runs 15 residues. Germline values: CDR1 MGHDK, CDR2 SYGVNS. V was cut by 2 bases and J by 4 bases, with 9 bases left in between. The CDR3 DNA follows: TGTGCCAGCAGTGAAGAGGAGGGGTATAATTCACCCCTCCACTTT. This gives the protein CASSEEEGYNSPLHF.

This clonotype came up a few times. The chain joins TRBV18 to TRBJ1-2, with 7 nucleotides matching TRBD1. Germline values: CDR1 KGHSH, CDR2 LQKENI. The ends lost 1 base at V and 1 base at J; junction bases unmatched: 9. This CDR3 region has 17 residues. As DNA, the CDR3 is TGTGCCAGCTCACCACTGGGACAGACAATAGTTAACTATGGCTACACCTTC. It translates to CASSPLGQTIVNYGYTF.

There are a few counts of this clonotype. The chain is built from TRBV24-1 and TRBJ2-5, with 10 bases lining up with TRBD2. V lost 3 bases to trimming and J lost 4 bases; unmatched junction nucleotides: 16. CDR3 size: 19 residues. From germline, CDR1 is KGHDR and CDR2 SFDVKD. In nucleotides, the CDR3 is TGTGCCACCAGTGATCCCCGAATCCTAGCGGGAGAAAGTCCAGAGACCCAGTACTTC. It is translated as CATSDPRILAGESPETQYF.

This rearrangement joins TRBV20-1 to TRBJ2-2, with D unresolved. V was trimmed by 3 bases and J by 4 bases, leaving 9 bases between them. Germline CDR1 reads DFQATT; CDR2 reads SNEGSKA (reference sequence). This CDR3 region has 13 residues. CDR3 region: CSARVFITGELFF. The CDR3 DNA is TGCAGTGCTAGGGTCTTTATCACCGGGGAGCTGTTTTTT.

This clonotype came up a few times. The rearrangement joins TRBV5-1 to TRBJ1-4, with D possibly TRBD1 on 6 matching bases. The germline V gene encodes CDR1 SGHRS and CDR2 YFSETQ. V was shortened by 6 bases and J by 8 bases, with 8 bases between the two germline ends. The CDR3 loop spans 11 amino acids. The CDR3 nucleotides are TGCGCCAGCAAGGGGGACGAAAAACTGTTTTTT. Its protein is CASKGDEKLFF.

This clonotype was recorded a few times. As DNA, the CDR3 is TGTGCCAGCAGCTTGGGTCGGCGGTCCGTCAATGAGCAGTTCTTC. Protein sequence: CASSLGRRSVNEQFF. The chain recombines TRBV5-4 with TRBJ2-1; D gene ambiguous. The V end was cut by 0 bases, the J end by 6 bases, with 13 bases between. Germline V CDR1 and CDR2: SGHNT, YYREEE (reference sequence). This CDR3 has 15 residues.

This clonotype was observed a handful of times. The chain is built from TRBV7-9 and TRBJ2-2; no firm D call. Germline V gene data show CDR1 as SEHNR and CDR2 as FQNEAQ (reference sequence). CDR3 size: 11 residues. V was cut by 2 bases and J by 7 bases, with 2 bases left in between. The CDR3 DNA follows: TGTGCCAGCAGCTTACTCGGGGAGCTGTTTTTT. Translation: CASSLLGELFF.

This clonotype was counted between two and nine times. This sequence joins TRBV4-1 and TRBJ1-2, with D tentatively TRBD1 (6 bases). CDR1 is MGHRA, CDR2 YSYEKL, per germline. This CDR3 region has 15 residues. Trimming left V 1 base short and J 8 bases short, with 17 bases between. Here the CDR3 reads CASSQGLQGRKGYTF. The CDR3 region has the DNA TGCGCCAGCAGCCAAGGACTACAGGGAAGGAAGGGCTACACCTTC.